This T cell receptor beta chain was profiled in a study of blood T cell repertoires in COVID-19. Overall study context: Samples of COVID-19 (acute and convalescent) were obtained from the United States, Italy and Spain. T cells, B-cell-depleted T cells, or PBMCs supplied cDNA or gDNA.

This clone appeared a single time. Under the authors' procedure: Quantification of nucleated cells was approximated via reference gene primer amplification. Clones were sequenced by immunoSEQ multiplex PCR, and TCRdb holds only the in-frame ones, with some missing. That table supplies the V and J calls and clone size; D and trimming were determined from the DNA. The table lists 160,000 or so clones, 86% of them singletons, with approximately 4% in the top ten. V lost 4 bases to trimming and J lost 3 bases, with 19 bases between them. The CDR3 totals 16 residues. Germline V gives CDR1 SGHDT, CDR2 YYEEEE.

V and J are TRBV5-6 and TRBJ2-5; D possibly corresponds to TRBD1 (5 bases). The sequencing input was peripheral blood. The sequence was collected from a woman in her 70s with acute or convalescent COVID-19. CDR3 loop: CASSRNQIGQKETQYF. The CDR3 region has the DNA TGTGCCAGCAGCCGTAACCAAATTGGACAAAAAGAGACCCAGTACTTC.